The rows below give T cell receptor beta chains drawn from one sample of a study of vaccination and CD4 T cells after COVID-19. One entry per CDR3 protein, called by TCRdb with MiXCR from the PCR reads. The sample holds 9,900 or so distinct CDR3 sequences, less than 35% seen once. For these TCRs, the target antigens are not known. Input material: CD4+ T cells from blood, cultured in vitro. The receptors originated from a human donor in good health. Both conserved end residues are part of each CDR3. The order of the fields is V gene, J gene, D gene, clone size, CDR3 protein, CDR3 DNA. D genes are given only for firm matches. Not every row has a clone size; where given, it reads once, few, many or a size class.

v_call: TRBV7-9
j_call: TRBJ1-1
d_call: .
clone_size: .
cdr3_aa: CASTTQPGGVGTETFF
cdr3_nt: TGTGCCAGCACCACTCAACCCGGGGGAGTGGGCACTGAAACTTTCTTT

v_call: TRBV7-3
j_call: TRBJ2-6
d_call: .
clone_size: few
cdr3_aa: CASSHRDSGANVLTF
cdr3_nt: TGTGCCAGCAGCCACAGGGACTCTGGGGCCAACGTCCTGACTTTC

v_call: TRBV7-2
j_call: TRBJ1-2
d_call: .
clone_size: .
cdr3_aa: CASSLALRVSGGYTF
cdr3_nt: TGTGCCAGCAGCTTAGCCCTCAGGGTGTCGGGTGGCTACACCTTC

v_call: TRBV9
j_call: TRBJ2-4
d_call: .
clone_size: .
cdr3_aa: CASSVGRTPTRNIQYF
cdr3_nt: TGTGCCAGCAGCGTAGGCCGGACACCGACGAGGAACATTCAGTACTTC

v_call: TRBV6-1
j_call: TRBJ2-3
d_call: TRBD1
clone_size: .
cdr3_aa: CASRVWTGGTDTQYF
cdr3_nt: TGTGCCAGCAGAGTTTGGACAGGGGGCACAGATACGCAGTATTTT

v_call: TRBV7-2
j_call: TRBJ2-7
d_call: .
clone_size: .
cdr3_aa: CASSPSRSLYEQYF
cdr3_nt: TGTGCCAGCAGCCCCTCAAGGTCCCTCTACGAGCAGTACTTC

v_call: TRBV7-7
j_call: TRBJ2-2
d_call: .
clone_size: .
cdr3_aa: CASSPSSGATGELFF
cdr3_nt: TGTGCTAGCAGCCCCAGTTCAGGCGCCACCGGGGAGCTGTTTTTT

v_call: TRBV11-2
j_call: TRBJ2-3
d_call: TRBD1
clone_size: .
cdr3_aa: CASSLQGADTQYF
cdr3_nt: TGTGCCAGCAGCTTACAGGGGGCAGATACGCAGTATTTT

v_call: TRBV18
j_call: TRBJ2-5
d_call: .
clone_size: .
cdr3_aa: CASSPEQIQETQYF
cdr3_nt: TGTGCCAGCTCACCAGAACAGATCCAAGAGACCCAGTACTTC

v_call: TRBV20-1
j_call: TRBJ2-1
d_call: TRBD2
clone_size: few
cdr3_aa: CSESRGRSLYSYNEQFF
cdr3_nt: TGCAGTGAGTCTCGCGGGAGGTCCTTGTATTCCTACAATGAGCAGTTCTTC

v_call: TRBV9
j_call: TRBJ1-6
d_call: .
clone_size: .
cdr3_aa: CASSVGPSANNSPLHF
cdr3_nt: TGTGCCAGCAGCGTAGGGCCCTCTGCTAATAATTCACCCCTCCACTTT

v_call: TRBV20-1
j_call: TRBJ2-7
d_call: TRBD2
clone_size: .
cdr3_aa: CSARDPGAGGTYEQYF
cdr3_nt: TGCAGTGCTAGAGACCCCGGGGCGGGAGGCACCTACGAGCAGTACTTC

v_call: TRBV6-2/TRBV6-3
j_call: TRBJ2-1
d_call: TRBD2
clone_size: .
cdr3_aa: CASSYGGRSYEQFF
cdr3_nt: TGTGCCAGCAGTTACGGCGGGAGATCCTATGAGCAGTTCTTC

v_call: TRBV20-1
j_call: TRBJ1-1
d_call: TRBD1
clone_size: few
cdr3_aa: CSAGYRGRTEAFF
cdr3_nt: TGCAGTGCTGGATACAGGGGGCGGACTGAAGCTTTCTTT

v_call: TRBV20-1
j_call: TRBJ1-1
d_call: .
clone_size: few
cdr3_aa: CSARDPKANTEAFF
cdr3_nt: TGCAGTGCTAGAGATCCGAAGGCGAACACTGAAGCTTTCTTT

v_call: TRBV28
j_call: TRBJ2-7
d_call: .
clone_size: once
cdr3_aa: CASRQQGPLVYEQYF
cdr3_nt: TGTGCCAGCAGGCAGCAGGGGCCCCTGGTCTACGAGCAGTACTTC

v_call: TRBV15
j_call: TRBJ2-5
d_call: .
clone_size: .
cdr3_aa: CATSSRQAETQYF
cdr3_nt: TGTGCCACCAGCTCCCGACAGGCAGAGACCCAGTACTTC

v_call: TRBV19
j_call: TRBJ2-5
d_call: TRBD1
clone_size: .
cdr3_aa: CASSRGTGTRSETQYF
cdr3_nt: TGTGCCAGTAGTAGGGGGACAGGGACAAGGTCGGAGACCCAGTACTTC

v_call: TRBV7-3
j_call: TRBJ2-1
d_call: .
clone_size: medium-sized
cdr3_aa: CASSLNLQGNEQFF
cdr3_nt: TGTGCCAGCAGCTTAAACCTCCAGGGGAATGAGCAGTTCTTC

v_call: TRBV7-9
j_call: TRBJ1-1
d_call: .
clone_size: few
cdr3_aa: CASSQHGNTEAFF
cdr3_nt: TGTGCCAGCAGTCAGCATGGGAACACTGAAGCTTTCTTT

v_call: TRBV20-1
j_call: TRBJ1-6
d_call: .
clone_size: few
cdr3_aa: CSVSGTESSYNSLLHF
cdr3_nt: TGCAGTGTTTCTGGGACGGAAAGCTCCTATAATTCACTCCTCCACTTT

v_call: TRBV5-1
j_call: TRBJ2-5
d_call: TRBD2
clone_size: .
cdr3_aa: CASSSGLTETQYF
cdr3_nt: TGCGCCAGCAGCTCGGGACTAACAGAGACCCAGTACTTC

v_call: TRBV20-1
j_call: TRBJ1-2
d_call: TRBD1
clone_size: large
cdr3_aa: CSARADRF
cdr3_nt: TGCAGTGCTAGAGCGGACAGGTTC

v_call: TRBV6-1
j_call: TRBJ2-4
d_call: .
clone_size: few
cdr3_aa: CASTDPRGAKNIQYF
cdr3_nt: TGTGCCAGCACCGACCCAAGAGGGGCCAAAAACATTCAGTACTTC

v_call: TRBV19
j_call: TRBJ2-5
d_call: .
clone_size: few
cdr3_aa: CASSRAGGGQETQYF
cdr3_nt: TGTGCCAGTAGTAGGGCAGGTGGCGGTCAAGAGACCCAGTACTTC

v_call: TRBV28
j_call: TRBJ2-2
d_call: .
clone_size: .
cdr3_aa: CASTENTGELFF
cdr3_nt: TGTGCCAGCACCGAGAACACCGGGGAGCTGTTTTTT

v_call: TRBV20-1
j_call: TRBJ2-1
d_call: .
clone_size: .
cdr3_aa: CSASWPLNEQFF
cdr3_nt: TGCAGTGCTAGCTGGCCCCTCAATGAGCAGTTCTTC

v_call: TRBV4-2
j_call: TRBJ1-5
d_call: TRBD1
clone_size: few
cdr3_aa: CASSQGGLKGRDRAGNQPQHF
cdr3_nt: TGTGCCAGCAGCCAAGGGGGTCTAAAAGGTAGGGACAGGGCGGGGAATCAGCCCCAGCATTTT

v_call: TRBV7-9
j_call: TRBJ2-1
d_call: .
clone_size: .
cdr3_aa: CASSRYETDYNEQFF
cdr3_nt: TGTGCCAGCAGCCGGTATGAGACAGACTACAATGAGCAGTTCTTC

v_call: TRBV24-1
j_call: TRBJ2-1
d_call: TRBD2
clone_size: .
cdr3_aa: CATSVREDPNEQFF
cdr3_nt: TGTGCCACCAGTGTGCGGGAGGACCCCAATGAGCAGTTCTTC

v_call: TRBV18
j_call: TRBJ2-7
d_call: .
clone_size: .
cdr3_aa: CASSPPHEREQYF
cdr3_nt: TGTGCCAGCTCACCACCCCACGAGCGCGAGCAGTACTTC

v_call: TRBV7-8
j_call: TRBJ1-5
d_call: TRBD1
clone_size: few
cdr3_aa: CASSRTGISNQPQHF
cdr3_nt: TGTGCCAGCAGCCGGACAGGGATTAGCAATCAGCCCCAGCATTTT

v_call: TRBV6-1
j_call: TRBJ2-1
d_call: TRBD2
clone_size: few
cdr3_aa: CASVAAGVNEQFF
cdr3_nt: TGTGCCAGCGTCGCGGCGGGAGTTAATGAGCAGTTCTTC

v_call: TRBV20-1
j_call: TRBJ1-2
d_call: .
clone_size: .
cdr3_aa: CSASWETLDGYTF
cdr3_nt: TGCAGTGCTAGTTGGGAAACCCTCGATGGCTACACCTTC

v_call: TRBV20-1
j_call: TRBJ2-3
d_call: .
clone_size: .
cdr3_aa: CSARAFRSSTDTQYF
cdr3_nt: TGCAGTGCTAGGGCCTTTCGGAGTAGCACAGATACGCAGTATTTT

v_call: TRBV7-3
j_call: TRBJ1-2
d_call: .
clone_size: .
cdr3_aa: CASSLSGAGAGNYGYTF
cdr3_nt: TGTGCCAGCAGCTTATCGGGGGCAGGGGCGGGTAACTATGGCTACACCTTC

v_call: TRBV12-3/TRBV12-4
j_call: TRBJ1-1
d_call: .
clone_size: .
cdr3_aa: CASSLGLGGTEAFF
cdr3_nt: TGTGCCAGCAGTCTAGGGTTGGGGGGCACTGAAGCTTTCTTT

v_call: TRBV7-9
j_call: TRBJ2-6
d_call: .
clone_size: few
cdr3_aa: CAHSGANVLTF
cdr3_nt: TGTGCCCATTCTGGGGCCAACGTCCTGACTTTC

v_call: TRBV11-2
j_call: TRBJ1-2
d_call: TRBD1
clone_size: few
cdr3_aa: CASRNRDRGYGYTF
cdr3_nt: TGTGCCAGCAGAAATCGGGACAGGGGCTATGGCTACACCTTC

v_call: TRBV6-2/TRBV6-3
j_call: TRBJ1-5
d_call: TRBD1
clone_size: .
cdr3_aa: CASRRQGTYQPQHF
cdr3_nt: TGTGCCAGCAGGCGACAGGGGACGTATCAGCCCCAGCATTTT

v_call: TRBV28
j_call: TRBJ2-7
d_call: .
clone_size: .
cdr3_aa: CASSLDIRPTWEQYF
cdr3_nt: TGTGCCAGCAGTTTAGACATCAGACCAACTTGGGAGCAGTACTTC

v_call: TRBV19
j_call: TRBJ1-1
d_call: TRBD1
clone_size: .
cdr3_aa: CASSIKTYRGRAEAFF
cdr3_nt: TGTGCCAGTAGTATAAAAACCTACAGGGGACGCGCTGAAGCTTTCTTT

v_call: TRBV20-1
j_call: TRBJ2-6
d_call: .
clone_size: .
cdr3_aa: CSARARGSGANVLTF
cdr3_nt: TGCAGTGCTAGAGCCCGGGGATCCGGGGCCAACGTCCTGACTTTC

v_call: TRBV10-3
j_call: TRBJ1-1
d_call: TRBD1
clone_size: .
cdr3_aa: CAISDPTRTGALNTEAFF
cdr3_nt: TGTGCCATCAGTGATCCGACCCGGACAGGGGCGTTGAACACTGAAGCTTTCTTT

v_call: TRBV12-3/TRBV12-4
j_call: TRBJ2-1
d_call: .
clone_size: .
cdr3_aa: CASSSRGGQISDEQFF
cdr3_nt: TGTGCCAGCAGCTCTAGGGGTGGGCAGATATCAGATGAGCAGTTCTTC

v_call: TRBV4-3
j_call: TRBJ1-2
d_call: .
clone_size: .
cdr3_aa: CASSQEYGSSDYGYTF
cdr3_nt: TGCGCCAGCAGCCAAGAATATGGCAGTTCGGACTATGGCTACACCTTC

v_call: TRBV7-9
j_call: TRBJ2-5
d_call: .
clone_size: few
cdr3_aa: CASSPRWETQYF
cdr3_nt: TGTGCCAGCAGCCCTCGCTGGGAGACCCAGTACTTC

v_call: TRBV20-1
j_call: TRBJ2-1
d_call: TRBD2
clone_size: .
cdr3_aa: CSARDGGTSGIPSSYNEQFF
cdr3_nt: TGCAGTGCTAGAGATGGGGGGACTAGCGGGATCCCGAGCTCCTACAATGAGCAGTTCTTC

v_call: TRBV6-1
j_call: TRBJ1-5
d_call: .
clone_size: .
cdr3_aa: CASSGISSNQPQHF
cdr3_nt: TGTGCCAGCAGTGGGATCTCTAGCAATCAGCCCCAGCATTTT

v_call: TRBV7-7
j_call: TRBJ2-5
d_call: .
clone_size: few
cdr3_aa: CASSLGMNWGLQETQYF
cdr3_nt: TGTGCTAGCAGCTTAGGAATGAATTGGGGATTGCAAGAGACCCAGTACTTC

v_call: TRBV18
j_call: TRBJ2-7
d_call: TRBD1
clone_size: few
cdr3_aa: CASSPPAGGDEQYF
cdr3_nt: TGTGCCAGCTCACCACCGGCAGGGGGCGACGAGCAGTACTTC

v_call: TRBV20-1
j_call: TRBJ1-1
d_call: .
clone_size: few
cdr3_aa: CSAAPPINTEAFF
cdr3_nt: TGCAGTGCCGCACCCCCAATTAACACTGAAGCTTTCTTT

v_call: TRBV20-1
j_call: TRBJ2-4
d_call: TRBD2
clone_size: .
cdr3_aa: CSATSAGGLAGDGVLNIQYF
cdr3_nt: TGCAGTGCTACCTCCGCCGGGGGACTAGCGGGAGATGGTGTTTTGAACATTCAGTACTTC

v_call: TRBV29-1
j_call: TRBJ2-5
d_call: .
clone_size: .
cdr3_aa: CSVQPRGERTQYF
cdr3_nt: TGCAGCGTCCAACCCAGGGGAGAACGGACCCAGTACTTC

v_call: TRBV7-2
j_call: TRBJ2-7
d_call: TRBD1
clone_size: medium-sized
cdr3_aa: CASSRDRTYEQYF
cdr3_nt: TGTGCCAGCAGCCGGGACAGAACCTACGAGCAGTACTTC

v_call: TRBV6-2/TRBV6-3
j_call: TRBJ2-7
d_call: TRBD1
clone_size: few
cdr3_aa: CASSLTGVTYEQYF
cdr3_nt: TGTGCCAGCAGTTTAACAGGGGTCACCTACGAGCAGTACTTC

v_call: TRBV15
j_call: TRBJ2-5
d_call: TRBD2
clone_size: .
cdr3_aa: CATSRPGRGETQYF
cdr3_nt: TGTGCCACCAGCAGGCCTGGGAGGGGAGAGACCCAGTACTTC

v_call: TRBV20-1
j_call: TRBJ1-2
d_call: .
clone_size: .
cdr3_aa: CSANPGTLYGYTF
cdr3_nt: TGCAGTGCGAACCCCGGGACACTTTATGGCTACACCTTC